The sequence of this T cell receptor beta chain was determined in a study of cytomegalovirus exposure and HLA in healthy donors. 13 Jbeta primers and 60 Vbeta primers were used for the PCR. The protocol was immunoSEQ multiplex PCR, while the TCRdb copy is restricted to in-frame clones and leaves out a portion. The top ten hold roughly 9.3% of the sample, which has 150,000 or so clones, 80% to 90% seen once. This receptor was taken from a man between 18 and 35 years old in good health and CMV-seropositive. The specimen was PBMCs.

The CDR3 loop reads CASSFGVAAAGVLRNQPQHF. DNA for the CDR3: TGTGCCAGCAGCTTTGGAGTGGCGGCCGCAGGGGTTTTACGAAATCAGCCCCAGCATTTT. The chain employs TRBV5-4 and TRBJ1-5; D might be TRBD1 (6 bases). Trimming removed 2 bases from V and 4 bases from J, with 28 bases in between. CDR1 and CDR2 (germline): SGHNT, YYREEE (reference sequence). CDR3 length equals 20 residues.